This record covers a single T cell receptor beta chain. The antigen is unknown. Profiled with immunoSEQ multiplex PCR; TCRdb holds only in-frame clones, not every one. The sample lists approximately 50,000 clones, under 85% occurring once. The data derive from a study of a mutant IDH1 vaccine in newly diagnosed glioma. Looking at the study overall: Sex among treated patients split about 60% male, around 40% female; mean age was approximately 40 years.

Stated time point: week 35, safety follow-up. Each dose delivered 300 ug of mutant IDH1 20-mer peptide subcutaneously with imiquimod. This CDR3 has 15 residues. Germline V CDR1 and CDR2: MNHEY, SVGAGI. The V end was cut by 2 bases, the J end by 4 bases, with 12 bases between. This TCR derives from a man aged 35-49 years with glioma. Here the sequenced sample was PBMCs, taken from a glioma patient whose treatment included an IDH1 peptide vaccine. The rearrangement joins TRBV6-5 to TRBJ1-5; tentatively, D is TRBD1 (5 bases). The CDR3 bases are TGTGCCAGCAGTTACAAGGCAGGGCTAAATCAGCCCCAGCATTTT. Translating gives CASSYKAGLNQPQHF.